This passage covers 23 T cell receptor beta chains from one sample sequenced in a study of CD8 T cells in Susac syndrome. A quantity of about 0.5 to 1 ug RNA underwent reverse transcription using random hexamers. MiXCR, run by TCRdb on the immunoSEQ multiplex PCR reads, gives a single entry per CDR3 protein. The table lists about 430,000 distinct CDR3 sequences, more than 80% of them singletons. The sample consisted of CD8+ T cells from PBMCs. All receptors come from a human donor with multiple sclerosis.

This clonotype was seen just once. The rearrangement uses TRBV28 and TRBJ1-1; tentatively, D is TRBD1 (5 bases). The CDR3 has 15 residues. The V gene's germline CDR1 is MDHEN and CDR2 SYDVKM. V was trimmed by 4 bases and J by 1 base, leaving 13 bases between them. CDR3 sequence reads: CASSYPRQGNTEAFF. The CDR3 coding sequence is TGTGCCAGCAGTTACCCTCGCCAGGGGAACACTGAAGCTTTCTTT.

This chain joins TRBV2 and TRBJ2-7; 8 bases align to TRBD1. V lost 6 bases and J lost 2; bases outside the gene matches: 12. Per the germline V gene, CDR1 is SNHLY and CDR2 is FYNNEI. The CDR3 is 16 amino acids. The CDR3 is CASRLPTGQETYEQYF. The CDR3 bases are TGTGCCAGCAGGCTCCCGACGGGACAGGAAACCTACGAGCAGTACTTC.

The genes are TRBV2 and TRBJ1-1; TRBD1 is a possible D gene (6 bases). Germline values: CDR1 SNHLY, CDR2 FYNNEI. This CDR3 spans 14 amino acids. V gave up 11 bases and J gave up 5 bases, with 21 bases separating them. This CDR3 is CALEGTLMGTEAFF. CDR3 nucleotide sequence: TGTGCCTTGGAGGGGACACTCATGGGGACTGAAGCTTTCTTT. Filled out from reference TRBV2 and TRBJ1-1, the complete variable domain reads EPEVTQTPSHQVTQMGQEVILRCVPISNHLYFYWYRQILGQKVEFLVSFYNNEISEKSEIFDDQFSVERPDGSNFTLKIRSTKLEDSAMYFCALEGTLMGTEAFFGQGTRLTVV.

This clonotype appeared a few times. This sequence joins TRBV7-9 and TRBJ2-5, with D possibly being TRBD1 (5 bases). CDR1 and CDR2 (germline): SEHNR, FQNEAQ (reference sequence). V lost 5 bases to trimming and J lost 7 bases, with 8 bases between them. The CDR3 has 11 amino acids. CDR3 region: CASSRRGTQYF. CDR3 nucleotide sequence: TGTGCCAGCAGCAGAAGGGGGACCCAGTACTTC.

This clonotype was seen a handful of times. The chain recombines TRBV6-1 with TRBJ2-3, with 7 bases matching TRBD1. The germline V gene has CDR1 MNHNS and CDR2 SASEGT. The CDR3 length is 14 residues. Trimming at V came to 4 bases and at J to 1 base, leaving 2 bases not matched to a gene. DNA for the CDR3: TGTGCCAGCAGTGTGGGGACAGGCACAGATACGCAGTATTTT. This gives the protein CASSVGTGTDTQYF.

The chain employs TRBV24-1 and TRBJ2-1; D is perhaps TRBD2 (6 bases). Deletions cut 12 bases from V and 10 bases from J, with 9 bases between. There are 9 residues in the CDR3. Germline V gives CDR1 KGHDR, CDR2 SFDVKD. Here the CDR3 DNA reads TGTGCCCGGGGGATGGAGCAGTTCTTC. This translates into CARGMEQFF.

The J gene is TRBJ1-5, the V gene TRBV2; D ambiguous. The germline CDR1 and CDR2 sequences are SNHLY and FYNNEI. The CDR3 has 14 amino acids. V lost 7 bases and J 0 bases, leaving 10 bases between the germline ends. The CDR3 nucleotides are TGTGCCAGCACCCGGGGAGGTAGCAATCAGCCCCAGCATTTT. Its translation is CASTRGGSNQPQHF.

This clonotype has a handful of counts. The rearrangement links TRBV15 to TRBJ2-7, with 11 bases fitting TRBD1. The germline V gene has CDR1 LNHNV and CDR2 YYDKDF (reference sequence). The CDR3 spans 16 residues. The V gene end was trimmed by 0 bases and the J gene end by 5 bases; junction bases not matched to a gene: 6. CDR3 nucleotides: TGTGCCACCAGCAGAGATCTGCCGGGACAGGGGGACGAGCAGTACTTC. Its translation is CATSRDLPGQGDEQYF.

The chain is built from TRBV6-1 and TRBJ1-2; 8 positions match TRBD1. Unmatched junction bases numbered 5, after V lost 5 bases and J lost 6 bases. The germline gives CDR1 MNHNS, CDR2 SASEGT. This CDR3 has 13 amino acids. This CDR3 reads CASSPTTGDGYTF. The CDR3 DNA follows: TGTGCCAGCAGTCCAACGACAGGGGATGGCTACACCTTC.

The chain is built from TRBV6-1 and TRBJ2-7; the match to TRBD2 covers 7 bases. Unmatched junction bases numbered 1, after V lost 0 bases and J lost 5 bases. The CDR3 has 13 amino acids. In germline, CDR1 is MNHNS, CDR2 SASEGT. The CDR3 is CASSEAAGDEQYF. As DNA, the CDR3 is TGTGCCAGCAGTGAAGCGGCGGGGGACGAGCAGTACTTC.

This chain uses TRBV12-3 or TRBV12-4 with TRBJ1-1, with D possibly matching TRBD1 (5 bases). V lost 3 bases and J lost 1, with 6 bases in between. CDR3 size: 13 residues. The CDR3 nucleotides are TGTGCCAGCAGTTTCGGGACGAACACTGAAGCTTTCTTT. This encodes CASSFGTNTEAFF.

The chain recombines TRBV19 with TRBJ2-1; 7 positions agree with TRBD1. V shed 4 bases, J shed 7 bases, and the junction held 1 base outside the gene matches. CDR1 and CDR2 from the germline V gene are LNHDA and SQIVND (reference sequence). CDR3 length: 12 amino acids. In DNA, the CDR3 is TGTGCCAGTAGTAAGGGGGCAAATGAGCAGTTCTTC. Translating it yields CASSKGANEQFF.

CDR3 sequence: CASSVVSNTEAFF. CDR3 DNA: TGTGCCAGCAGTGTGGTCAGTAACACTGAAGCTTTCTTT. The rearrangement uses TRBV6-1 and TRBJ1-1; no reliable D call. V was pared by 4 bases and J by 2 bases, with 8 bases between. This CDR3 comprises 13 residues. Germline V gives CDR1 MNHNS, CDR2 SASEGT.

This clonotype came up a few times. V gene TRBV7-9 combines with J gene TRBJ2-5; D is ambiguous. The CDR3 is 13 amino acids. The germline gives CDR1 SEHNR, CDR2 FQNEAQ (reference sequence). The V and J ends lost 1 base and 4 bases respectively, with 7 bases between them. DNA for the CDR3: TGTGCCAGCAGCTTAGGGTTTCGAGAGACCCAGTACTTC. It codes for CASSLGFRETQYF.

V gene TRBV7-9 combines with J gene TRBJ1-1; 10 nucleotides line up with TRBD1. The V and J ends lost 5 bases and 3 bases, in that order; junction bases with no gene match: 3. The CDR3 runs 14 residues. CDR1 and CDR2 from the germline V gene are SEHNR and FQNEAQ (reference sequence). The CDR3 DNA is TGTGCCAGCAGCCGACAGGGGGCGCACACTGAAGCTTTCTTT. Protein: CASSRQGAHTEAFF.

The DNA for the CDR3 is TGTGCCAGCAGTGGGCGGTACACCGGGGAGCTGTTTTTT. It codes for CASSGRYTGELFF. The rearrangement uses TRBV14 and TRBJ2-2; D is unclear. Trimming removed 6 bases at V and 3 bases at J, with 8 bases between. The CDR3 is made up of 13 amino acids. Germline V gene data show CDR1 as SGHDN and CDR2 as FVKESK.

The chain is built from TRBV27 and TRBJ1-1; 8 bases align to TRBD1. This CDR3 comprises 15 residues. Germline V lookup: CDR1 MNHEY, CDR2 SMNVEV (reference sequence). V lost 4 bases, J lost 5 bases, and 9 bases stayed unmatched. This CDR3 reads CASSSTQGALTEAFF. The CDR3 nucleotides are TGTGCCAGCAGTTCCACCCAGGGGGCATTGACTGAAGCTTTCTTT.

This chain joins TRBV15 and TRBJ1-2; the match to TRBD1 covers 9 bases. The length of the CDR3 is 18 residues. V gave up 5 bases and J gave up 4 bases; unmatched junction bases: 17. Germline loops: CDR1 LNHNV, CDR2 YYDKDF (reference sequence). In DNA, the CDR3 is TGTGCCACCAGCCTCCCGGCCGGGACAGGGATTTCAGTCTATGGCTACACCTTC. It encodes CATSLPAGTGISVYGYTF.

This clonotype has only one observation. The V call is TRBV27, the J call TRBJ2-1; 11 bases match TRBD1. V gave up 3 bases and J gave up 2 bases; unmatched junction bases: 3. The CDR3 extends over 16 amino acids. Per the germline V gene, CDR1 is MNHEY and CDR2 is SMNVEV (reference sequence). The CDR3 DNA reads as TGTGCCAGCAGTTTCTCGGGACAGGGGGCCTACAATGAGCAGTTCTTC. Translation gives CASSFSGQGAYNEQFF.

This chain uses TRBV5-1 with TRBJ2-7; a weak D match, TRBD1 (6 bases). The CDR3 is 15 amino acids. Trimming cost V 4 bases and J 3 bases, with 17 bases left between them. CDR1 is SGHRS and CDR2 is YFSETQ in the germline V gene. DNA of the CDR3: TGCGCCAGCAGCCCAGGGGCAGACCTGTTCTACGAGCAGTACTTC. As protein: CASSPGADLFYEQYF.

This chain connects TRBV5-4 to TRBJ2-2, with 9 positions matching TRBD2. The V gene end was trimmed by 4 bases and the J gene end by 6 bases; junction bases not matched to a gene: 4. This CDR3 region has 14 residues. Germline V lookup: CDR1 SGHNT, CDR2 YYREEE (reference sequence). CDR3 sequence: CASSPAGGAGELFF. CDR3 bases: TGTGCCAGCAGCCCGGCGGGGGGGGCCGGGGAGCTGTTTTTT.

This chain joins TRBV5-6 and TRBJ2-1; D is undetermined. CDR1 is SGHDT, CDR2 YYEEEE, per germline. The CDR3 has 12 amino acids. V lost 0 bases and J lost 11, with 9 bases in between. The CDR3: CASSLDGFQQFF. The CDR3 DNA sequence: TGTGCCAGCAGCTTGGACGGGTTCCAGCAGTTCTTC.

The V call is TRBV6-4, the J call TRBJ1-5; D is ambiguous. Trimming stripped 6 bases from V and 6 bases from J, with 3 bases between. The CDR3 is 10 amino acids. CDR1 is MRHNA and CDR2 is SNTAGT in the germline V gene. Here the CDR3 reads CASRGQPQHF. CDR3 bases: TGTGCCAGCAGGGGTCAGCCCCAGCATTTT.